This T cell receptor beta chain comes out of a study of T cells in Graves' hyperthyroidism and ophthalmopathy. Study conclusions and caveats: From stable hyperthyroidism, ophthalmopathy was separated by a 13 V-J model.

A word on this clonotype: Its antigen is not identified.

Germline lookup yields CDR1 LNHNV and CDR2 YYDKDF (reference sequence). CDR3 length: 13 amino acids. Trimming stripped 0 bases from V and 5 bases from J, with 6 bases between. It was RNA transcripts that yielded the amplified TCR beta CDR3 regions. The TCR CDR3 was amplified in a first-round RT-PCR using the HTBI primer set. MiXCR, applied by TCRdb to the multiplex PCR reads, yields one record per CDR3 protein. In the table there are some 360,000 distinct CDR3 sequences, over 11% of which are singletons. PBMCs were obtained from about 9 ml fresh peripheral blood. Sequenced input: blood. This receptor was taken from a woman aged 55-69 years with Graves' hyperthyroidism. This chain connects TRBV15 to TRBJ2-3; D remains ambiguous. The CDR3 protein is CATSRDPRDTQYF. CDR3 DNA sequence: TGTGCCACCAGCAGAGATCCCCGAGATACGCAGTATTTT.